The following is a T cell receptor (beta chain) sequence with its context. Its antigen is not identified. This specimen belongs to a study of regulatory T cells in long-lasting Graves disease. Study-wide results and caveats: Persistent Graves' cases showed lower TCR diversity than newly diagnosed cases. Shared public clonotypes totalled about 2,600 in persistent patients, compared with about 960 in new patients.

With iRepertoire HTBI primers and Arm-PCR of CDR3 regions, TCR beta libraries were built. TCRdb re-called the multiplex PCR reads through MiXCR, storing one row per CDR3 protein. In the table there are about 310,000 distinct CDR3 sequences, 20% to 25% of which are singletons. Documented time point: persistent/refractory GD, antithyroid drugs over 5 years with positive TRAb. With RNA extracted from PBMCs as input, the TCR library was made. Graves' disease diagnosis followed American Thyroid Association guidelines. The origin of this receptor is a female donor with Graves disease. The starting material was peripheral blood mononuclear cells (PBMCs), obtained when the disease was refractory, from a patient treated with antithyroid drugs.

Written as DNA, the CDR3 is TGTGCCAGCAGTGCCTACGGGACCCATAAACCCTTTATGATCACGGCCCTCCACTTT. Its protein product is CASSAYGTHKPFMITALHF. The chain is built from TRBV28 and TRBJ1-6; tentatively, D is TRBD1 (5 bases). The CDR3 has 19 amino acids. The ends were cut back, 5 bases at V and 14 bases at J, with 34 bases in the middle. The V gene's germline CDR1 is MDHEN and CDR2 SYDVKM.